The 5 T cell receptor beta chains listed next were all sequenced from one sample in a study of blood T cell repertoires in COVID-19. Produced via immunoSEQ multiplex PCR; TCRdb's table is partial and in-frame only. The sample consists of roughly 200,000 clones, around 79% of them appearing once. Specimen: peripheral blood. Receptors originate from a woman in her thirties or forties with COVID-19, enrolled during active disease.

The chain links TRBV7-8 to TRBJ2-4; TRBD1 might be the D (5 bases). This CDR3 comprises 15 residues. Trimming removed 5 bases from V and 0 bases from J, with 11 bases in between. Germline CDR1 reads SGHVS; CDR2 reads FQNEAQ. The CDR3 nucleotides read TGTGCCAGCAGCCCTGACAGACTAGCCAAAAACATTCAGTACTTC. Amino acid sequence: CASSPDRLAKNIQYF.

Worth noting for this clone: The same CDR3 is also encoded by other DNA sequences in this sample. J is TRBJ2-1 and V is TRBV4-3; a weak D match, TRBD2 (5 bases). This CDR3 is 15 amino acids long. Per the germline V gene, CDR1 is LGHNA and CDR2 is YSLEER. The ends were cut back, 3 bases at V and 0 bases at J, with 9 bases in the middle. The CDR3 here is CASSQSRGSYNEQFF. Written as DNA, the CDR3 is TGCGCCAGCAGCCAGAGCCGGGGCTCCTACAATGAGCAGTTCTTC.

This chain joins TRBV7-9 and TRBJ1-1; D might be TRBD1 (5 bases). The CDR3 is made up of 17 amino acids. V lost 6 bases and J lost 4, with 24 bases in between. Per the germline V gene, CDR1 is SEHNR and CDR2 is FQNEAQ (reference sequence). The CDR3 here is CASSDTQVFYGSTEAFF. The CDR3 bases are TGTGCCAGCAGTGATACACAGGTTTTTTACGGCAGCACTGAAGCTTTCTTT.

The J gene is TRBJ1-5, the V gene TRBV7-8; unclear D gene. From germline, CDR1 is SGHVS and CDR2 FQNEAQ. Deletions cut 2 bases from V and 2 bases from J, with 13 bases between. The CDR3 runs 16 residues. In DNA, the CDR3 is TGTGCCAGCAGCTTATCGGCACGAGGTGGCAATCAGCCCCAGCATTTT. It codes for CASSLSARGGNQPQHF.

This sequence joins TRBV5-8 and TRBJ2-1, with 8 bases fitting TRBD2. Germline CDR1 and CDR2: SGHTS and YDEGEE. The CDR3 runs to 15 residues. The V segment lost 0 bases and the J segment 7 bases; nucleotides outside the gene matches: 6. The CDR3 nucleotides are TGTGCCAGCAGCTTGGATCTAGCGGGCCGTAATGAGCAGTTCTTC. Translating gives CASSLDLAGRNEQFF. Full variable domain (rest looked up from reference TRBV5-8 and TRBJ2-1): EAGVTQSPTHLIKTRGQQATLRCSPISGHTSVYWYQQALGLGLQFLLWYDEGEERNRGNFPPRFSGRQFPNYSSELNVNALELEDSALYLCASSLDLAGRNEQFFGPGTRLTVL.